A single sample gave rise to the 21 T cell receptor beta chains below, sequenced in a study of beta chain features in type 1 diabetes. Sequencing targeted expressed TCRB transcripts, as all isolated RNA had been reverse transcribed. The data were produced by immunoSEQ multiplex PCR, yet TCRdb's version contains in-frame clones alone and is incomplete. Here the sample spans about 240,000 clones, 27% being singletons. The source material was central memory CD4+ T cells from blood. The receptor set was obtained from a man between 25 and 39 years old in good health.

This clone appeared a few times. The same CDR3 can be traced to other DNA sequences in this sample. CDR3 in amino acids: CASSLDTGDYNEQFF. The CDR3 coding sequence is TGCGCCAGCAGCTTGGATACAGGGGATTACAATGAGCAGTTCTTC. The genes are TRBV5-1 and TRBJ2-1; TRBD1 matches at 7 bases. This CDR3 contains 15 residues. Germline CDR1 is SGHRS and CDR2 is YFSETQ. V was clipped by 0 bases and J by 4 bases; unmatched bases: 4.

This clone was detected a few times. J is TRBJ2-3 and V is TRBV19; TRBD2 aligns across 8 bases. The J segment lost 6 bases and the V segment lost 5 bases, leaving 13 bases of the junction unmatched. The CDR3 extends over 16 amino acids. Germline V gives CDR1 LNHDA, CDR2 SQIVND (reference sequence). CDR3 protein: CASSWEASGSPDTQYF. CDR3 coding DNA: TGTGCCAGTAGTTGGGAAGCTAGCGGGTCCCCGGATACGCAGTATTTT. The full variable domain, its missing parts supplied by reference TRBV19 and TRBJ2-3, is DGGITQSPKYLFRKEGQNVTLSCEQNLNHDAMYWYRQDPGQGLRLIYYSQIVNDFQKGDIAEGYSVSREKKESFPLTVTSAQKNPTAFYLCASSWEASGSPDTQYFGPGTRLTVL.

This chain joins TRBV15 and TRBJ1-2, with 7 positions matching TRBD1. The trim removed 3 bases at V and 4 bases at J, leaving 5 bases unmatched. The CDR3 is made up of 14 amino acids. CDR1 is LNHNV and CDR2 is YYDKDF in the germline V gene (reference sequence). The CDR3 is CATSSDRVSYGYTF. DNA of the CDR3: TGTGCCACCAGCAGTGACAGGGTTAGCTATGGCTACACCTTC.

This clone was detected a few times. An end of the junction differs from the germline gene, which may be a read error. The chain combines TRBV5-6 with TRBJ2-1; 8 bases map to TRBD1. Germline CDR1 reads SGHDT; CDR2 reads YYEEEE. This CDR3 region has 12 residues. The DNA of the CDR3 is TGTGCGAGCAGGGGGCGCGGCAATGAGCAGTTCTTC. It yields the protein CASRGRGNEQFF.

This clone was seen more than once but under ten times. The rearrangement links TRBV9 to TRBJ2-2; 11 nucleotides align to TRBD2. This CDR3 has 15 amino acids. The V and J ends lost 5 bases and 2 bases, in that order; junction bases with no gene match: 2. Germline assignment: CDR1 SGDLS and CDR2 YYNGEE. The CDR3 loop reads CASRLAGANTGELFF. In nucleotides, the CDR3 is TGTGCCAGCAGACTAGCGGGAGCAAACACCGGGGAGCTGTTTTTT. Using reference TRBV9 and TRBJ2-2 for the parts outside the CDR3, the full variable domain is DSGVTQTPKHLITATGQRVTLRCSPRSGDLSVYWYQQSLDQGLQFLIQYYNGEERAKGNILERFSAQQFPDLHSELNLSSLELGDSALYFCASRLAGANTGELFFGEGSRLTVL.

This clone has only a few counts. The J gene is TRBJ1-2, the V gene TRBV7-9; 9 bases align to TRBD1. Germline CDR1 and CDR2: SEHNR and FQNEAQ (reference sequence). The length of the CDR3 is 15 residues. V was pared by 3 bases and J by 3 bases, with 5 bases of the junction left unmatched. The CDR3 loop is CASSLDRGSDYGYTF. The CDR3 nucleotides are TGTGCCAGCAGCTTGGACAGGGGAAGCGACTATGGCTACACCTTC.

In this sample, this clone turned up a few times. The genes are TRBV29-1 and TRBJ2-1; 9 bases are a match to TRBD2. The length of the CDR3 is 13 residues. V shed 4 bases and J 10 bases; nucleotides not matched to a gene: 8. The germline CDR1 and CDR2 sequences are SQVTM and ANQGSEA. CDR3 sequence (DNA): TGCAGCGTTGTGAGCGGGGGGAAAGGGGAGCAGTTCTTC. It translates to CSVVSGGKGEQFF.

This clone was seen ten or more times. The chain combines TRBV5-1 with TRBJ2-1; TRBD2 matches at 11 bases. The CDR3 sequence is 17 residues long. Looked up from germline, CDR1 is SGHRS and CDR2 is YFSETQ. V lost 5 bases, J lost 0 bases, and 7 bases stayed unmatched. CDR3 region: CASRNRLAGSSYNEQFF. The CDR3 nucleotides are TGCGCCAGCAGAAATCGACTAGCGGGAAGCTCCTACAATGAGCAGTTCTTC.

The table lists this clone with a few counts. This CDR3 is also generated by other DNA sequences in the sample. This rearrangement joins TRBV6-6 to TRBJ1-1; 7 bases map to TRBD1. V lost 6 bases and J lost 5; bases outside the gene matches: 9. The CDR3 runs 14 residues. CDR1 is MNHNY and CDR2 is SVGAGI in the germline V gene (reference sequence). The CDR3 nucleotides read TGTGCCAGCAGGATCGGGCCGACAGGGACTGAAGCTTTCTTT. As protein: CASRIGPTGTEAFF.

This clone has at least ten counts. CDR3 DNA: TGCGCCAGCAGCCCCGGTGGAGGATCCTACAATGAGCAGTTCTTC. Protein product: CASSPGGGSYNEQFF. This rearrangement joins TRBV5-1 to TRBJ2-1; tentative D call: TRBD2 (5 bases). CDR3 length: 15 amino acids. V lost 4 bases to trimming and J lost 1 base, with 12 bases between them. Germline V lookup: CDR1 SGHRS, CDR2 YFSETQ.

The sample holds one count of this clone. V gene TRBV7-9 combines with J gene TRBJ2-3, with TRBD2 identical over 10 bases. The CDR3 is made up of 19 amino acids. V shed 5 bases, J shed 0 bases, and the junction held 14 bases outside the gene matches. Germline values: CDR1 SEHNR, CDR2 FQNEAQ (reference sequence). CDR3 sequence (DNA): TGTGCCAGCAGCCAAACCCTAGCGGGGGCTCAACTAAGCACAGATACGCAGTATTTT. Translation gives CASSQTLAGAQLSTDTQYF.

This clone has a handful of counts. The gene calls are TRBV29-1 and TRBJ1-1; D call uncertain. The CDR3 spans 13 residues. Germline V gene sequence: CDR1 SQVTM, CDR2 ANQGSEA. Trimming removed 3 bases from V and 4 bases from J, with 12 bases in between. CDR3 DNA sequence: TGCAGCGTTGAGTTGGGATTCGGCACTGAAGCTTTCTTT. Its protein product is CSVELGFGTEAFF.

This clone was found many times. This chain joins TRBV25-1 and TRBJ2-1, with 12 nucleotides matching TRBD2. This CDR3 region has 16 residues. CDR1 MGHDK and CDR2 SYGVNS come from the germline V gene. The junction had 9 bases not matched to a gene; V was cut back by 4 bases and J by 8 bases. For the CDR3, the DNA is TGTGCCAGCAGTGTCCTGACTAGCGGGAGTTTGGATGAGCAGTTCTTC. Its translation is CASSVLTSGSLDEQFF.

The rearrangement joins TRBV28 to TRBJ2-1, with 14 bases fitting TRBD2. The V and J ends lost 4 bases and 6 bases, in that order; junction bases with no gene match: 5. CDR1 and CDR2 from the germline V gene are MDHEN and SYDVKM. This CDR3 is 16 amino acids long. CDR3: CASSSGTSGSSNEQFF. CDR3 in DNA: TGTGCCAGCAGTTCGGGGACTAGCGGGAGCAGCAATGAGCAGTTCTTC.

The chain links TRBV6-5 to TRBJ1-1; 10 nucleotides align to TRBD1. The J segment lost 11 bases and the V segment lost 5 bases, leaving 8 bases of the junction unmatched. Germline CDR1 MNHEY, CDR2 SVGAGI. The CDR3 extends over 13 amino acids. CDR3 residues: CASSRKTGGLAFF. CDR3 in DNA: TGTGCCAGCAGTCGGAAGACAGGGGGCTTGGCTTTCTTT.

The rearrangement joins TRBV16 to TRBJ2-7, with TRBD1 as a possible D gene (5 bases). V was shortened by 4 bases and J by 6 bases, with 16 bases between the two germline ends. Germline V CDR1 and CDR2: KGHSY, FQNENV. The CDR3 runs 14 residues. CDR3 in DNA: TGTGCCAGCAGCCTATCAGGGTATTCTGGCGAGCAGTACTTC. It yields the protein CASSLSGYSGEQYF.

V is TRBV5-4 and J is TRBJ2-3; 9 bases align to TRBD2. CDR1 and CDR2 (germline): SGHNT, YYREEE (reference sequence). V shed 3 bases, J shed 7 bases, and the junction held 9 bases outside the gene matches. The CDR3 has 15 amino acids. The CDR3 DNA reads TGTGCCAGCAGCTCCACGGCCGGGACTAGCAATACGCAGTATTTT. It encodes CASSSTAGTSNTQYF.

The chain employs TRBV7-2 and TRBJ2-1; TRBD2 matches at 10 bases. Per the germline V gene, CDR1 is SGHTA and CDR2 is FQGNSA. This CDR3 has 16 amino acids. J gave up 7 bases and V 5 bases, and 11 bases lay outside the gene matches. For the CDR3, the DNA is TGTGCCAGCAGCCCGGGCGCGGCTAGCGGGAGAAATGAGCAGTTCTTC. It encodes CASSPGAASGRNEQFF.

V is TRBV7-2 and J is TRBJ2-3; TRBD2 matches at 9 bases. The V segment lost 3 bases and the J segment 4 bases; nucleotides outside the gene matches: 5. The CDR3 has 15 residues. Germline V gene lookup returns CDR1 SGHTA and CDR2 FQGNSA. CDR3 sequence reads: CASSFLAGNADTQYF. For the CDR3, the DNA is TGTGCCAGCAGCTTCCTAGCGGGAAACGCAGATACGCAGTATTTT.

The V gene is TRBV5-4, the J gene TRBJ2-2, with no clear D. Germline CDR1 SGHNT, CDR2 YYREEE (reference sequence). The CDR3 consists of 13 residues. Trimming shortened V by 4 bases and J by 1 base, and 5 bases separated the two germline ends. CDR3 in amino acids: CASSRGNTGELFF. As DNA, the CDR3 is TGTGCCAGCAGCCGTGGGAACACCGGGGAGCTGTTTTTT.

This chain links TRBV29-1 with TRBJ2-5; 10 positions match TRBD1. The CDR3 consists of 15 residues. Looked up from germline, CDR1 is SQVTM and CDR2 is ANQGSEA. V lost 7 bases to trimming and J lost 7 bases; unmatched junction nucleotides: 15. The CDR3 DNA follows: TGCAGCGCTAGAGGGACAGGGGCCCGGGTGGGGACCCAGTACTTC. It translates to CSARGTGARVGTQYF.